These 7 T cell receptor beta chains were sequenced from one sample in a study of blood T cell repertoires in COVID-19. This table comes from immunoSEQ multiplex PCR, and its TCRdb copy is limited to in-frame clones, with some not included. The sample lists some 80,000 clones, about four fifths occurring once. The material sequenced was peripheral blood. These receptors all come from a woman between 35 and 50 years old with active or convalescent COVID-19.

The rearrangement links TRBV10-3 to TRBJ2-7; D may be TRBD1 (7 bases). The germline CDR1 and CDR2 sequences are ENHRY and SYGVKD. Trimming took off 0 bases at V and 2 bases at J, with 8 bases between the two ends. The CDR3 is 14 amino acids. DNA of the CDR3: TGTGCCATCAGTGAGTCCAGGGGGGCCTACGAGCAGTACTTC. It yields the protein CAISESRGAYEQYF.

This clone was recorded once. This chain connects TRBV7-9 to TRBJ2-5, with 7 bases aligning to TRBD2. Unmatched junction bases numbered 11, after V lost 5 bases and J lost 5 bases. This CDR3 contains 15 residues. CDR1 and CDR2 from the germline V gene are SEHNR and FQNEAQ (reference sequence). The DNA for the CDR3 is TGTGCCAGCAGCCCCCCCGATGGGCGGGGGGAGACCCAGTACTTC. Residues: CASSPPDGRGETQYF.

The rearrangement uses TRBV9 and TRBJ2-7, with TRBD2 identical over 9 bases. CDR1 is SGDLS and CDR2 is YYNGEE in the germline V gene. There are 14 residues in the CDR3. J gave up 5 bases and V 2 bases, and 5 bases lay outside the gene matches. CDR3 protein: CASSVSGSSNEQYF. CDR3 DNA: TGTGCCAGCAGCGTTAGCGGGAGTTCCAACGAGCAGTACTTC.

The chain joins TRBV10-3 to TRBJ1-1, with D possibly matching TRBD1 (6 bases). CDR1 is ENHRY and CDR2 is SYGVKD in the germline V gene. The CDR3 runs 13 residues. The ends were cut back, 7 bases at V and 4 bases at J, with 13 bases in the middle. CDR3 sequence: CAIMIGGGTEAFF. The CDR3, as DNA: TGTGCCATCATGATAGGGGGGGGCACTGAAGCTTTCTTT.

The V call is TRBV9, the J call TRBJ2-1, with TRBD2 matching 11 bases. Germline V gene data show CDR1 as SGDLS and CDR2 as YYNGEE. V lost 0 bases to trimming and J lost 9 bases; unmatched junction nucleotides: 8. This CDR3 has 16 residues. The CDR3 nucleotides are TGTGCCAGCAGCGTAGCGGCGCTAGCGGGAGGTGGTGAGCAGTTCTTC. It specifies CASSVAALAGGGEQFF.

CDR3 loop: CASSSGTEETQYF. As DNA, the CDR3 is TGTGCCAGCAGCTCCGGGACAGAAGAGACCCAGTACTTC. This chain connects TRBV12-3 or TRBV12-4 to TRBJ2-5; 7 bases match TRBD1. The CDR3 consists of 13 residues. The junction had 4 bases not matched to a gene; V was cut back by 6 bases and J by 3 bases.

This clone was counted once. The rearrangement uses TRBV7-9 and TRBJ2-7; 10 bases match TRBD1. The CDR3 consists of 13 residues. Trimming took 5 bases from V and 4 from J; bases not matched to a gene: 2. CDR1 is SEHNR, CDR2 FQNEAQ, per germline (reference sequence). The CDR3 spells CASSPGQGYEQYF. The CDR3 DNA reads TGTGCCAGCAGCCCGGGACAGGGGTACGAGCAGTACTTC.